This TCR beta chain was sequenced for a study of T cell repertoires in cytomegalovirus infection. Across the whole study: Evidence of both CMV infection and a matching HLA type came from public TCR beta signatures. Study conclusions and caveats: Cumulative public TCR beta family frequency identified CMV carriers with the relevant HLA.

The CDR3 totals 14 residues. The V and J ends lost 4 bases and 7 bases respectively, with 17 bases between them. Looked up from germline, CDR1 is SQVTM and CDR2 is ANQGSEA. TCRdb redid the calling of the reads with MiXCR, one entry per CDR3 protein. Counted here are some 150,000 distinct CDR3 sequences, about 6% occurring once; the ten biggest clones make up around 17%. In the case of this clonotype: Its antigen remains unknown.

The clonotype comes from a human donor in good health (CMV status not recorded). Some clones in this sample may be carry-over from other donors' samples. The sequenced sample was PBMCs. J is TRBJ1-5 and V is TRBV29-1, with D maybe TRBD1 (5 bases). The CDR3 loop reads CSVAPGAGRQPQHF. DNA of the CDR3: TGCAGCGTTGCCCCGGGAGCGGGGCGACAGCCCCAGCATTTT.